This T cell receptor (delta chain) was recorded in a study of γδ T cells in repeated Plasmodium falciparum infection. Study at large: Malian gammadelta TCRs were studied during no-transmission periods and across acute malaria episodes. Findings of the study overall: Waves of new clonotype selection appeared after repeated controlled infections in Vdelta2-negative, largely Vdelta1+, gammadelta T cells.

Germline lookup yields CDR1 TVYSNPD and CDR2 GDNSRS (reference sequence). The CDR3 covers 15 residues. This clone was seen a few times. Its antigen is still unknown. This DNA's translation and the protein TCRdb lists, from a much larger clone, do not match at residue 11, likely due to a read error; the protein shown is translated from the DNA. TCRdb redid the clone calls on the multiplex PCR reads with CATT. This table holds some 100,000 delta-chain clones, roughly 1.4% found once. Bulk repertoires came from Vgamma9/Vdelta2+ or Vdelta2-negative gammadelta T cells flow-sorted from PBMC. The chain joins TRDV3 to TRDJ1; TRDD2 or TRDD3 may be the D gene (5 bases each). Assignment of the J gene here rests on matching the DNA to germline, because TCRdb gives none. The sequencing input was gamma-delta T cells from blood. This TCR derives from a pool of human donors (malaria-infected and uninfected, not separated). Here the CDR3 DNA reads TGTGCCTCCTACCGGAACCGGGGAGGCACCAATAAACTCATCTTT. Its protein product is CASYRNRGGTNKLIF.